This paragraph covers one T cell receptor beta chain sequence. This CDR3 comprises 16 residues. V gave up 0 bases and J gave up 3 bases; unmatched junction bases: 6. The germline CDR1 and CDR2 sequences are SGHRS and YFSETQ. This specimen comes from a study of T cell changes during pregnancy in multiple sclerosis. TCRdb keeps only in-frame clones here, not all; method: immunoSEQ multiplex PCR. This table has about 46,000 clones, approximately 90% appearing once. The sequencing here drew on CD8+ T cells from peripheral blood mononuclear cells, taken in the second trimester of pregnancy. The rearrangement links TRBV5-1 to TRBJ2-7; the match to TRBD2 covers 10 bases. The receptor was derived from a female donor with multiple sclerosis, enrolled in a pregnancy study. CDR3 region: CASSLALAGEVYEQYF. The CDR3 nucleotides are TGCGCCAGCAGCTTGGCTCTAGCGGGGGAAGTCTACGAGCAGTACTTC.